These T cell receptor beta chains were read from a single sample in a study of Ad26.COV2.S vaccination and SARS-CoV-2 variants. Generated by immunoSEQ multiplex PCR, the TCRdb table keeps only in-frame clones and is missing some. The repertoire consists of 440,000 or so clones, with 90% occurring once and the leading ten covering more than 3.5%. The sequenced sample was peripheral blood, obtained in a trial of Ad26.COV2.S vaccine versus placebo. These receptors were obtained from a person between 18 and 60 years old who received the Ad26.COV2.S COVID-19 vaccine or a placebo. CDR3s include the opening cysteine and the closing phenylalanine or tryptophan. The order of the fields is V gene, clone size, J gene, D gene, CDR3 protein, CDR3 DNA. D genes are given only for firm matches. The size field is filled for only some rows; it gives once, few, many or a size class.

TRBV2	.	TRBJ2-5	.	CASSSGQQETQYF	TGTGCCAGCAGTAGTGGACAGCAAGAGACCCAGTACTTC
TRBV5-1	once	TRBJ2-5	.	CASSLGMGLQETQYF	TGCGCCAGCAGCTTGGGAATGGGACTTCAAGAGACCCAGTACTTC
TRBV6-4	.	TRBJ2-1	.	CASSDLAESSYNEQFF	TGTGCCAGCAGTGATTTAGCGGAGAGCTCCTACAATGAGCAGTTCTTC
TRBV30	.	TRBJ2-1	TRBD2	CAWNPSGNNEQFF	TGTGCCTGGAACCCTAGCGGGAACAATGAGCAGTTCTTC
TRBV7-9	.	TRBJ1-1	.	CASSLGGGEAFF	TGTGCCAGCAGCTTGGGCGGAGGGGAAGCTTTCTTT
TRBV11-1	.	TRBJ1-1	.	CASSGHTGVLGAFF	TGTGCCAGCAGCGGCCATACAGGCGTTCTCGGAGCTTTCTTT
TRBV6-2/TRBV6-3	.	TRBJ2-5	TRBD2	CASSRGLADQETQYF	TGTGCCAGCAGTAGGGGACTAGCGGACCAAGAGACCCAGTACTTC
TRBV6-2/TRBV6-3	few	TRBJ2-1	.	CASSRTDYNEQFF	TGTGCCAGCAGTCGCACAGATTACAATGAGCAGTTCTTC
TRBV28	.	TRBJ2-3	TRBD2	CASSVRTSGLRTRSTDTQYF	TGTGCCAGCAGTGTACGGACTAGCGGGCTCCGTACTCGGAGCACAGATACGCAGTATTTT
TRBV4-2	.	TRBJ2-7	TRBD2	CASSLEPFGLAGDARPYEQYF	TGTGCCAGCAGCCTCGAGCCGTTCGGACTAGCGGGAGACGCAAGGCCCTACGAGCAGTACTTC
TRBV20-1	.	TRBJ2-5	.	CSALARETQYF	TGCAGTGCCTTAGCCCGAGAGACCCAGTACTTC
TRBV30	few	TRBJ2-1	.	CAWSRQVDEQFF	TGTGCCTGGAGTAGACAGGTGGATGAGCAGTTCTTC
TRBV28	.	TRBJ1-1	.	CASSTTANTEAFF	TGTGCCAGCAGTACAACAGCGAACACTGAAGCTTTCTTT
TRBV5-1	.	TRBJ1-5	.	CASSLSGHQPQHF	TGCGCCAGCAGCTTGTCAGGTCATCAGCCCCAGCATTTT
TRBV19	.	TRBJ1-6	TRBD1	CASSAGTGLSPLHF	TGTGCCAGTAGTGCCGGGACAGGGTTGTCACCCCTCCACTTT
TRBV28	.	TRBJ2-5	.	CASSLPGIQETQYF	TGTGCCAGCAGTTTACCGGGTATACAAGAGACCCAGTACTTC
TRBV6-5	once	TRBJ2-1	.	CAISSVDYNEQFF	TGTGCCATCTCTAGCGTTGACTACAATGAGCAGTTCTTC
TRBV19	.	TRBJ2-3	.	CASSILGGGAADTQYF	TGTGCCAGTAGTATTTTGGGTGGGGGGGCAGCAGATACGCAGTATTTT
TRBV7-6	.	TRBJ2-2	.	CASSRTDANTGELFF	TGTGCCAGCAGCAGGACCGACGCGAACACCGGGGAGCTGTTTTTT
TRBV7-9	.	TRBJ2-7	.	CASSISYEQYF	TGTGCCAGCAGCATATCCTACGAGCAGTACTTC
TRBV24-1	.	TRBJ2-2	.	CATSNPWRGSQNTGELFF	TGTGCCACCAGTAACCCGTGGCGGGGCAGCCAGAACACCGGGGAGCTGTTTTTT
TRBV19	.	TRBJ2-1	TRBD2	CASQSVMTSGNEQFF	TGTGCCTCACAGTCGGTCATGACTAGCGGCAATGAGCAGTTCTTC
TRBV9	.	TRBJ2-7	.	CASSQGLGGAYEQYF	TGTGCCAGCTCACAGGGCTTAGGGGGAGCCTACGAGCAGTACTTC
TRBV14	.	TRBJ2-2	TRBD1	CASSQDLNRGSTGELFF	TGTGCCAGCAGCCAAGATTTGAACAGGGGGAGCACCGGGGAGCTGTTTTTT
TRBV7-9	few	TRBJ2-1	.	CASSFTPTGLNNEQFF	TGTGCCAGCAGCTTTACCCCGACAGGCCTAAACAATGAGCAGTTCTTC
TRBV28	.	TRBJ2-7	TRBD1	CASSDYGQGKGEQYF	TGTGCCAGCAGTGATTATGGACAGGGGAAAGGCGAGCAGTACTTC
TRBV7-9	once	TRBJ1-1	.	CASRQGAGMNTEAFF	TGTGCCAGCCGCCAAGGGGCAGGGATGAACACTGAAGCTTTCTTT
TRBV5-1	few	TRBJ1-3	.	CASSEGYPGNTIYF	TGCGCCAGCAGCGAGGGTTATCCTGGAAACACCATATATTTT
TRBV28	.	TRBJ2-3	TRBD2	CASRLAGREADTQYF	TGTGCCAGCAGATTAGCGGGAAGGGAGGCAGATACGCAGTATTTT
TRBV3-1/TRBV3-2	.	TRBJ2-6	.	CASSQDSGPAGANVLTF	TGTGCCAGCAGCCAAGATAGCGGACCAGCTGGGGCCAACGTCCTGACTTTC
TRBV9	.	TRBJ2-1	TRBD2	CASSAGTIPRDEQFF	TGTGCCAGCAGCGCCGGGACTATCCCGCGGGATGAGCAGTTCTTC
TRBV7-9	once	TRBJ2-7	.	CASSLSHYEQYF	TGTGCCAGCAGCTTGTCCCACTACGAGCAGTACTTC
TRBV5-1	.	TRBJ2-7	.	CASTQTGLPTYEQYF	TGCGCCAGCACTCAAACGGGCCTTCCAACCTACGAGCAGTACTTC
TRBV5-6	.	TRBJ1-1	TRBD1	CASSWGQGYEAFF	TGTGCCAGCAGCTGGGGACAGGGGTATGAAGCTTTCTTT
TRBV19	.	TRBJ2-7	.	CASSPALLYEQYF	TGTGCCAGTAGTCCCGCCCTCTTGTACGAGCAGTACTTC
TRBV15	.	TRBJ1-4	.	CATSVALGRTNEKLFF	TGTGCCACCAGCGTCGCCTTGGGGAGGACTAATGAAAAACTGTTTTTT
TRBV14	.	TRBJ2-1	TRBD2	CASSQDGRSGSIYNEQFF	TGTGCCAGCAGCCAAGATGGTCGGAGCGGGAGCATTTACAATGAGCAGTTCTTC
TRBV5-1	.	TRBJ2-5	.	CASSLALSGQETQYF	TGCGCCAGCAGCTTGGCCTTAAGCGGCCAAGAGACCCAGTACTTC